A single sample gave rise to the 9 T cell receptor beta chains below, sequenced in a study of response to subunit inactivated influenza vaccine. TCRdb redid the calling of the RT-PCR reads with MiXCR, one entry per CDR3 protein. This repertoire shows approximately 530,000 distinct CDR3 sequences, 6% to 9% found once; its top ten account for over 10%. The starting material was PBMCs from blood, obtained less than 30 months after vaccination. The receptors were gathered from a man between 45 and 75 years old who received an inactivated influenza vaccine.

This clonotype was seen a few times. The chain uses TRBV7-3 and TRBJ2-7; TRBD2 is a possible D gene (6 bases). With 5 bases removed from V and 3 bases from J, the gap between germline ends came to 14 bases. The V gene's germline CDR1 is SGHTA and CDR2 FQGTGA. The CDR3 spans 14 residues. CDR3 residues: CASSHGGPNYEQYF. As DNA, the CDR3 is TGTGCCAGCAGCCACGGAGGGCCCAACTACGAGCAGTACTTC.

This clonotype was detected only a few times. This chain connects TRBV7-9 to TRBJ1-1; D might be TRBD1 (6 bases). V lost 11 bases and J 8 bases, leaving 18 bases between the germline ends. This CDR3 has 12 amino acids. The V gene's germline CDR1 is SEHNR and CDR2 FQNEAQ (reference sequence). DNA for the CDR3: TGTGCCTATGGGGGGCAGCTATACGAAGCTTTCTTT. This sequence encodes CAYGGQLYEAFF.

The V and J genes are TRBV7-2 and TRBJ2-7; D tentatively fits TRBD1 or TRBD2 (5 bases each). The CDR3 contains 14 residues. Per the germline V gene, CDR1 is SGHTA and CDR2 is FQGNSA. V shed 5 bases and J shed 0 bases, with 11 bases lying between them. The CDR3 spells CASSQGRVSYEQYF. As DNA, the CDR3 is TGTGCCAGCAGCCAGGGACGGGTCTCCTACGAGCAGTACTTC.

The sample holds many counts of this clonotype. CDR3 nucleotide sequence: TGTGCCAGCAGCTTGGATCCGGGGCAGAACACTGAAGCTTTCTTT. Translated: CASSLDPGQNTEAFF. This chain uses TRBV5-5 with TRBJ1-1, with D tentatively TRBD1 (5 bases). The CDR3 is 15 residues long. Per the germline V gene, CDR1 is SGHKS and CDR2 is YYEKEE (reference sequence). Trimming took off 0 bases at V and 1 base at J, with 10 bases between the two ends.

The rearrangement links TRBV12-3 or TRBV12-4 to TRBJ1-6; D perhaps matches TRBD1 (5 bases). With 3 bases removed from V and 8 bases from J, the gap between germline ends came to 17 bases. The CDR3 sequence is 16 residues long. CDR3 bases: TGTGCCAGCAGTTTTCGCTCGTTTTGGGGGGATTCACCCCTCCACTTT. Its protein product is CASSFRSFWGDSPLHF.

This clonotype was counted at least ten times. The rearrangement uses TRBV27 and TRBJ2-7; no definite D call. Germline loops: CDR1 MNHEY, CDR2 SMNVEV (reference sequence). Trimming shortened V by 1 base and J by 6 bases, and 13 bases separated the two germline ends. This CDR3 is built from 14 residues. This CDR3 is CASSLYGSTTEQYF. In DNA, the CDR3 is TGTGCCAGCAGTTTATATGGAAGTACGACCGAGCAGTACTTC.

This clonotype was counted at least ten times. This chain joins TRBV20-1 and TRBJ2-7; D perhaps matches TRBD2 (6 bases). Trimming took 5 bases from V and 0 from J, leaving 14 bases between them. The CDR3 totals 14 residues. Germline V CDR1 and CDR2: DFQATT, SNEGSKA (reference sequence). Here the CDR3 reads CSAPGEASSYEQYF. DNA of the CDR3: TGCAGTGCTCCGGGAGAGGCCAGCTCCTACGAGCAGTACTTC.

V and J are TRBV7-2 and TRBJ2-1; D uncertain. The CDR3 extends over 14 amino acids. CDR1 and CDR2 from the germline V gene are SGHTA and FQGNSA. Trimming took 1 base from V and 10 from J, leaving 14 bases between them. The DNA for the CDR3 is TGTGCCAGCAGCTTAGTCGGCGCAGCTCACGAGCAGTTCTTC. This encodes CASSLVGAAHEQFF.

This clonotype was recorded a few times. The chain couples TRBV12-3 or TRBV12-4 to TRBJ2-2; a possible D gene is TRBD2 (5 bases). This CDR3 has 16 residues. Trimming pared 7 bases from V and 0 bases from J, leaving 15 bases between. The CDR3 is CASTMGSGANTGELFF. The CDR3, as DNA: TGTGCCAGCACCATGGGGAGCGGCGCGAACACCGGGGAGCTGTTTTTT.